These 16 T cell receptor beta chains were all obtained from the same sample, sequenced in a study of blood T cell repertoires in COVID-19. Measured with immunoSEQ multiplex PCR; TCRdb has only the in-frame clones, and not every one. The top ten clones hold approximately 4.6% of a sample with hundreds of thousands of clones, 80% of them seen once. Sample: PBMCs or T cells enriched from blood (not recorded which). These receptors came from a man aged 30-40 years with acute COVID-19.

As DNA, the CDR3 is TGCGCCAGCAGCCCTGGGGGCGAATGGACTTTCTTT. It is translated as CASSPGGEWTFF. The chain uses TRBV5-1 and TRBJ1-1, with D tentatively TRBD1 (6 bases). Germline lookup yields CDR1 SGHRS and CDR2 YFSETQ. CDR3 length: 12 amino acids. V was pared by 4 bases and J by 12 bases, with 16 bases between. The full variable domain, completed using reference TRBV5-1 and TRBJ1-1, is KAGVTQTPRYLIKTRGQQVTLSCSPISGHRSVSWYQQTPGQGLQFLFEYFSETQRNKGNFPGRFSGRQFSNSRSEMNVSTLELGDSALYLCASSPGGEWTFFGQGTRLTVV.

V and J are TRBV6-2 or TRBV6-3 and TRBJ2-1; TRBD2 might be the D (6 bases). The CDR3 sequence is 17 residues long. Germline lookup yields CDR1 MNHEY and CDR2 SVGEGT. Trimming removed 2 bases from V and 0 bases from J, with 14 bases in between. The CDR3: CASSYTLGRSSYNEQFF. The DNA for the CDR3 is TGTGCCAGCAGTTACACCCTAGGGAGGAGCTCCTACAATGAGCAGTTCTTC.

This clone was detected once. V and J are TRBV30 and TRBJ1-1, with D possibly being TRBD1 (5 bases). Germline CDR1 reads GTSNPN; CDR2 reads SVGIG (reference sequence). The CDR3 has 10 residues. Trimming pared 5 bases from V and 8 bases from J, leaving 9 bases between. CDR3 coding DNA: TGTGCCTGGGGCCCAGGGGAAGCTTTCTTT. Its protein product is CAWGPGEAFF.

The V call is TRBV6-1, the J call TRBJ2-2, with 8 bases identical to TRBD1. The CDR3 loop spans 17 amino acids. Germline CDR1 reads MNHNS; CDR2 reads SASEGT. Unmatched junction bases numbered 9, after V lost 4 bases and J lost 2 bases. CDR3 DNA sequence: TGTGCCAGCAGTGTAAGGCAGGGGGCCGTAAACACCGGGGAGCTGTTTTTT. Protein: CASSVRQGAVNTGELFF.

This sequence joins TRBV27 and TRBJ2-2; D not resolved. From germline, CDR1 is MNHEY and CDR2 SMNVEV (reference sequence). There are 12 residues in the CDR3. The ends were cut back, 4 bases at V and 5 bases at J, with 5 bases in the middle. The CDR3 sequence is CASSYITGELFF. DNA for the CDR3: TGTGCCAGCAGTTATATTACCGGGGAGCTGTTTTTT.

The rearrangement uses TRBV19 and TRBJ2-5; D not certain. There are 13 residues in the CDR3. Trimming took off 3 bases at V and 4 bases at J, with 9 bases between the two ends. The germline V gene has CDR1 LNHDA and CDR2 SQIVND (reference sequence). This CDR3 is CASSMPQRETQYF. The CDR3 coding sequence is TGTGCCAGTAGTATGCCGCAGCGAGAGACCCAGTACTTC.

This clone was found once. This chain links TRBV5-1 with TRBJ1-2; D is unresolved. Trimming removed 0 bases from V and 7 bases from J, with 19 bases in between. This CDR3 is 16 amino acids long. Germline assignment: CDR1 SGHRS and CDR2 YFSETQ. The CDR3 nucleotides are TGCGCCAGCAGCTTGGTTAGAGGGAGCCTCGGTGCTGGCTACACCTTC. The encoded protein is CASSLVRGSLGAGYTF.

This clone came up a few times. The chain joins TRBV29-1 to TRBJ2-7, with TRBD1 identical over 7 bases. The CDR3 is made up of 14 amino acids. Germline CDR1 is SQVTM and CDR2 is ANQGSEA. J was trimmed by 5 bases and V by 1 base; bases with no gene match: 8. CDR3 DNA: TGCAGCGTTGAAGTTAGGACAGGCTGGAACGAGCAGTACTTC. Protein: CSVEVRTGWNEQYF.

A few counts support this clone. The chain combines TRBV2 with TRBJ1-1, with TRBD1 matching over 12 bases. The CDR3 length is 15 residues. Germline lookup yields CDR1 SNHLY and CDR2 FYNNEI. V was pared by 5 bases and J by 11 bases, with 12 bases of the junction left unmatched. The CDR3 region is CASSTTGTGGSKAFF. In nucleotides, the CDR3 is TGTGCCAGCAGTACAACCGGGACAGGGGGCTCGAAGGCTTTCTTT.

This clone was observed a single time. V and J are TRBV5-1 and TRBJ1-2, with a tentative D call TRBD1 (5 bases). Trimming removed 0 bases from V and 3 bases from J, with 9 bases in between. Per the germline V gene, CDR1 is SGHRS and CDR2 is YFSETQ. This CDR3 has 14 residues. The CDR3 coding sequence is TGCGCCAGCAGCTTGGCCCTCAGGGACTATGGCTACACCTTC. Its translation: CASSLALRDYGYTF.

With respect to this clone: Other nucleotide sequences in the sample specify the same CDR3. The V gene is TRBV5-5, the J gene TRBJ1-3, with a possible D match to TRBD1 (5 bases). Germline lookup yields CDR1 SGHKS and CDR2 YYEKEE (reference sequence). Trimming shortened V by 4 bases and J by 4 bases, and 9 bases separated the two germline ends. The CDR3 is 13 amino acids. CDR3 loop: CASSLPGGNTIYF. DNA of the CDR3: TGTGCCAGCAGCCTTCCAGGGGGAAACACCATATATTTT.

The chain employs TRBV10-2 and TRBJ2-3, with TRBD2 matching 15 bases. The CDR3 consists of 17 residues. The V segment lost 4 bases and the J segment 7 bases; nucleotides outside the gene matches: 9. The germline gives CDR1 WSHSY, CDR2 SAAADI. CDR3 sequence: CASSGGTSGGRYYTQYF. In nucleotides, the CDR3 is TGCGCCAGCAGTGGGGGGACTAGCGGGGGGCGGTACTATACGCAGTATTTT.

The rearrangement links TRBV7-7 to TRBJ2-1, with TRBD2 identical over 8 bases. Germline V gene data show CDR1 as SSHAT and CDR2 as FNYEAQ (reference sequence). This CDR3 has 18 residues. V was clipped by 2 bases and J by 0 bases; unmatched bases: 9. CDR3 region: CASSLLPGGGSSYNEQFF. In DNA, the CDR3 is TGTGCCAGCAGCTTACTCCCGGGAGGGGGGAGCTCCTACAATGAGCAGTTCTTC.

This chain uses TRBV9 with TRBJ1-5; TRBD1 matches at 7 bases. CDR1 is SGDLS, CDR2 YYNGEE, per germline. The trim removed 4 bases at V and 4 bases at J, leaving 8 bases unmatched. This CDR3 is built from 15 residues. CDR3 coding DNA: TGTGCCAGCAGCCCCCAGACAGGGTTTAATCAGCCCCAGCATTTT. Protein product: CASSPQTGFNQPQHF.

V gene TRBV19 combines with J gene TRBJ1-3, with D maybe TRBD1 (5 bases). This CDR3 has 16 amino acids. The germline V and J ends were trimmed by 7 bases and 2 bases, with 18 bases remaining between them. Germline assignment: CDR1 LNHDA and CDR2 SQIVND (reference sequence). CDR3 amino acids: CASTSGGTGTGNTIYF. DNA for the CDR3: TGTGCCAGTACCTCCGGGGGGACCGGGACTGGAAACACCATATATTTT.

This chain connects TRBV27 to TRBJ1-5, with 7 bases fitting TRBD1. The CDR3 sequence is 16 residues long. With 2 bases clipped from V and 6 bases from J, the junction kept 10 bases outside the gene matches. The V gene's germline CDR1 is MNHEY and CDR2 SMNVEV (reference sequence). The CDR3 DNA sequence: TGTGCCAGCAGTTTAGGTCGACAGGGCTCGGCTCAGCCCCAGCATTTT. It codes for CASSLGRQGSAQPQHF.